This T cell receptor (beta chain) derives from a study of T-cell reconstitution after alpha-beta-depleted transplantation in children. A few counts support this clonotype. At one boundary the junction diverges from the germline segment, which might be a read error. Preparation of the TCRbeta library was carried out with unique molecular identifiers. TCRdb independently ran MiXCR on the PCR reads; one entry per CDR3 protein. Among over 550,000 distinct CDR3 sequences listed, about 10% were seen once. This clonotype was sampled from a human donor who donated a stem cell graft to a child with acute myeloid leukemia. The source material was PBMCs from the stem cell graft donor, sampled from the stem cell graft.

This CDR3 is CSIEGLRHLEDEQFF. The CDR3 DNA sequence: TGCAGCATTGAGGGACTCCGTCACCTTGAGGATGAGCAGTTCTTC. This sequence joins TRBV29-1 and TRBJ2-1, with D maybe TRBD2 (6 bases). Per germline, CDR1 SQVTM and CDR2 ANQGSEA. This CDR3 spans 15 amino acids.